In its sample, the clone carrying this T cell receptor (beta chain) was seen many times. Using a J-beta primer mix together with a sample-barcoded 5' primer, a second PCR was run for about 6 to 12 cycles. TCRdb reprocessed the 5' RACE reads via MiXCR and lists one record per CDR3 protein. The sample consists of hundreds of thousands of distinct CDR3 sequences, approximately 30% of them appearing once. These data originate in a study of blood T cells in healthy people across ages. Trimming removed 5 bases at V and 5 bases at J, with 15 bases between. The CDR3 runs to 15 residues. The germline V gene encodes CDR1 MDHEN and CDR2 SYDVKM.

The receptor was isolated from a woman older than 75 in good health. Material: blood. The rearrangement links TRBV28 to TRBJ2-2; the D is unclear. The CDR3 loop is CASSPPGLGTGELFF. The DNA for the CDR3 is TGTGCCAGCAGTCCTCCGGGTCTAGGGACCGGGGAGCTGTTTTTT.